A single sample gave rise to the 29 T cell receptor beta chains below, sequenced in a study of CD8 T cells in Susac syndrome (dated by TCRdb to between 2018 and 2020). Library prep was done by the immunoSEQ multiplex PCR assay. RNA was extracted using the RNeasy kit, and about 0.5 to 1 microgram was reverse transcribed with random hexamers. The raw public reads went through TCRdb reprocessing: fastp at Q25, MiXCR clone calling, in-frame beta chains kept. CDR3 protein sequences are deduplicated, and each keeps its most common genes and DNA. Recorded for this sample are fewer than 200,000 distinct CDR3 sequences; over 75% of them occurred a single time. The ten largest clones take up 0.085% to 0.09% of the sample. Sequenced input: CD4+ T cells from PBMCs. The source is a human donor with Susac syndrome.

V is TRBV27 and J is TRBJ2-6, with D tentatively TRBD1 or TRBD2 (6 bases each). Germline CDR1 is MNHEY and CDR2 is SMNVEV (reference sequence). The V end lost 3 bases, the J end lost 0 bases, and 18 bases lay between the germline ends. The CDR3 has 19 amino acids. The CDR3 spells CASSFWRGEFISGANVLTF. The CDR3 nucleotides are TGTGCCAGCAGTTTTTGGAGGGGGGAGTTTATCTCTGGGGCCAACGTCCTGACTTTC.

This sequence joins TRBV28 and TRBJ2-1; D perhaps matches TRBD2 (7 bases). V shed 10 bases and J shed 4 bases, with 14 bases lying between them. There are 13 residues in the CDR3. Germline V CDR1 and CDR2: MDHEN, SYDVKM. CDR3 loop: CATKGGLYNEQFF. DNA of the CDR3: TGTGCCACCAAGGGGGGGCTTTACAATGAGCAGTTCTTC.

The chain recombines TRBV5-4 with TRBJ1-1; maybe TRBD1 (5 bases). CDR1 and CDR2 from the germline V gene are SGHNT and YYREEE (reference sequence). This CDR3 has 15 residues. The ends were cut back, 3 bases at V and 8 bases at J, with 20 bases in the middle. CDR3 coding DNA: TGTGCCAGCAGCTCCAGGGAAAACGAGCCGGGGGAAGCTTTCTTT. Protein sequence: CASSSRENEPGEAFF. Full variable domain (rest looked up from reference TRBV5-4 and TRBJ1-1): ETGVTQSPTHLIKTRGQQVTLRCSSQSGHNTVSWYQQALGQGPQFIFQYYREEENGRGNFPPRFSGLQFPNYSSELNVNALELDDSALYLCASSSRENEPGEAFFGQGTRLTVV.

The rearrangement links TRBV6-1 to TRBJ2-7, with TRBD2 matching over 13 bases. The CDR3 runs to 14 residues. V was pared by 4 bases and J by 3 bases, with 0 bases of the junction left unmatched. Germline V lookup: CDR1 MNHNS, CDR2 SASEGT. Written as DNA, the CDR3 is TGTGCCAGCAGTGGGACTAGCGGGAGCTACGAGCAGTACTTC. Amino acid sequence: CASSGTSGSYEQYF.

This sequence joins TRBV7-8 and TRBJ1-5; perhaps TRBD1 as D (6 bases). This CDR3 is built from 16 residues. V lost 4 bases and J lost 2, with 15 bases in between. In germline, CDR1 is SGHVS, CDR2 FQNEAQ. CDR3 region: CASSSGGGAGNQPQHF. CDR3 DNA sequence: TGTGCCAGCAGCTCTGGCGGGGGCGCGGGCAATCAGCCCCAGCATTTT.

This chain joins TRBV3-1 and TRBJ1-1; D ambiguous. The germline V gene encodes CDR1 LGHDT and CDR2 YNNKEL (reference sequence). The CDR3 covers 13 residues. Trimming took off 1 base at V and 11 bases at J, with 14 bases between the two ends. DNA for the CDR3: TGTGCCAGCAGCCAAGCCACGAGCGCGTGGGCTTTCTTT. Its translation is CASSQATSAWAFF.

The J gene is TRBJ2-1, the V gene TRBV19; TRBD2 matches at 9 bases. The J segment lost 7 bases and the V segment lost 3 bases, leaving 10 bases of the junction unmatched. From germline, CDR1 is LNHDA and CDR2 SQIVND (reference sequence). The CDR3 runs 16 residues. In nucleotides, the CDR3 is TGTGCCAGTAGTATTGGGCGAGCGGGGGGAGATAATGAGCAGTTCTTC. Translation gives CASSIGRAGGDNEQFF.

This clonotype was detected only once. The genes are TRBV12-3 or TRBV12-4 and TRBJ1-2; TRBD1 might be the D (5 bases). The CDR3 consists of 12 residues. Trimming pared 6 bases from V and 4 bases from J, leaving 9 bases between. The CDR3 is CASSRASYGYTF. Written as DNA, the CDR3 is TGTGCCAGCAGCAGGGCCTCCTATGGCTACACCTTC.

This chain links TRBV18 with TRBJ2-7, with D perhaps matching TRBD1 (6 bases). Trimming removed 2 bases from V and 0 bases from J, with 14 bases in between. Germline V gene lookup returns CDR1 KGHSH and CDR2 LQKENI. The CDR3 is 16 amino acids. CDR3 in amino acids: CASSPTTGKGSYEQYF. CDR3 nucleotides: TGTGCCAGCTCACCAACTACAGGGAAGGGCTCCTACGAGCAGTACTTC.

The gene calls are TRBV6-2 or TRBV6-3 and TRBJ1-2; D is uncertain. This CDR3 is 13 amino acids long. Per germline, CDR1 MNHEY and CDR2 SVGEGT. V lost 7 bases and J lost 3, with 12 bases in between. The CDR3 sequence: CASTSRTDYGYTF. As DNA, the CDR3 is TGTGCCAGCACCTCGAGAACGGACTATGGCTACACCTTC.

The CDR3 here is CASSQVLGYYNEQFF. Here the CDR3 DNA reads TGTGCCAGCAGCCAAGTGTTGGGGTACTACAATGAGCAGTTCTTC. V usage is TRBV3-1 and J usage is TRBJ2-1; D is unresolved. Trimming took off 1 base at V and 3 bases at J, with 10 bases between the two ends. The germline V gene encodes CDR1 LGHDT and CDR2 YNNKEL (reference sequence). This CDR3 is 15 amino acids long.

The chain has TRBV7-9 and TRBJ1-1, with unresolved D. The CDR3 extends over 11 amino acids. The germline V gene encodes CDR1 SEHNR and CDR2 FQNEAQ (reference sequence). V lost 2 bases and J 8 bases, leaving 6 bases between the germline ends. The CDR3 here is CASSLLVEAFF. DNA of the CDR3: TGTGCCAGCAGCTTACTAGTCGAAGCTTTCTTT.

Regarding this clonotype: One junction end does not reproduce the germline sequence, and a read error may be involved. This chain joins TRBV20-1 and TRBJ1-1, with D possibly being TRBD1 (5 bases). CDR3 length: 14 amino acids. Germline V lookup: CDR1 DFQATT, CDR2 SNEGSKA (reference sequence). CDR3 sequence reads: CSAPAAGSQGEVFF. The CDR3 bases are TGCAGTGCTCCTGCAGCGGGGTCCCAAGGGGAAGTTTTCTTT.

The chain carries TRBV29-1 and TRBJ1-1, with TRBD1 matching over 7 bases. Germline values: CDR1 SQVTM, CDR2 ANQGSEA. V shed 6 bases, J shed 2 bases, and the junction held 6 bases outside the gene matches. The CDR3 has 13 amino acids. The CDR3 DNA is TGCAGCGTAGAGGGACAGATAAACACTGAAGCTTTCTTT. Its protein product is CSVEGQINTEAFF.

The chain is built from TRBV6-5 and TRBJ2-6; no reliable D call. Germline-derived CDR1 and CDR2 are MNHEY and SVGAGI. There are 16 residues in the CDR3. The V gene lost 1 base and the J gene lost 2 bases, with 9 bases spanning the gap. The CDR3 DNA follows: TGTGCCAGCAGTTACTATTCGCTAGCTGGGGCCAACGTCCTGACTTTC. Its translation is CASSYYSLAGANVLTF.

The chain joins TRBV28 to TRBJ2-3, with a weak D call TRBD1 (7 bases). In germline, CDR1 is MDHEN, CDR2 SYDVKM. CDR3 length equals 16 residues. The V and J ends lost 1 base and 2 bases respectively, with 13 bases between them. CDR3: CASSLSAGGNTDTQYF. The CDR3 DNA reads TGTGCCAGCAGTTTATCGGCAGGGGGGAACACAGATACGCAGTATTTT. Complete variable domain (other parts from reference TRBV28 and TRBJ2-3): DVKVTQSSRYLVKRTGEKVFLECVQDMDHENMFWYRQDPGLGLRLIYFSYDVKMKEKGDIPEGYSVSREKKERFSLILESASTNQTSMYLCASSLSAGGNTDTQYFGPGTRLTVL.

V usage is TRBV6-1 and J usage is TRBJ1-1; tentative D call: TRBD1 (6 bases). The germline V gene has CDR1 MNHNS and CDR2 SASEGT. Trimming took 6 bases from V and 0 from J, leaving 23 bases between them. The CDR3 is 18 residues long. CDR3 nucleotides: TGTGCCAGCAGCCGACTGGGGGGCGTCGGGGGCTTGAACACTGAAGCTTTCTTT. This encodes CASSRLGGVGGLNTEAFF.

The chain is built from TRBV19 and TRBJ2-5; tentatively, D is TRBD1 (5 bases). The V end lost 8 bases, the J end lost 4 bases, and 20 bases lay between the germline ends. Germline V CDR1 and CDR2: LNHDA, SQIVND (reference sequence). The CDR3 runs to 15 residues. In DNA, the CDR3 is TGTGCCAGTTCCTCAAGGGGCTCTTTTGGAGAGACCCAGTACTTC. Amino acids: CASSSRGSFGETQYF.

V and J are TRBV5-1 and TRBJ2-7; tentatively, D is TRBD2 (6 bases). Germline CDR1 and CDR2: SGHRS and YFSETQ. V shed 0 bases and J shed 5 bases, with 15 bases lying between them. The CDR3 runs to 15 residues. CDR3 in DNA: TGCGCCAGCAGCTTGGTATCGTCGGGGGACCACGAGCAGTACTTC. It specifies CASSLVSSGDHEQYF.

The chain is built from TRBV7-2 and TRBJ1-1; D is unclear. This CDR3 spans 14 amino acids. The ends were cut back, 1 base at V and 5 bases at J, with 11 bases in the middle. The germline gives CDR1 SGHTA, CDR2 FQGNSA. The CDR3 DNA sequence: TGTGCCAGCAGCTTAGGGTTCCGGGCGACTGAAGCTTTCTTT. Its translation is CASSLGFRATEAFF. The complete variable domain, with remaining parts taken from reference TRBV7-2 and TRBJ1-1, reads GAGVSQSPSNKVTEKGKDVELRCDPISGHTALYWYRQSLGQGLEFLIYFQGNSAPDKSGLPSDRFSAERTGGSVSTLTIQRTQQEDSAVYLCASSLGFRATEAFFGQGTRLTVV.

The chain combines TRBV12-3 or TRBV12-4 with TRBJ2-1; D gene ambiguous. V was shortened by 7 bases and J by 2 bases, with 15 bases between the two germline ends. The CDR3 spans 15 residues. CDR3: CASTSSDLAYNEQFF. The DNA of the CDR3 is TGTGCCAGCACGTCCTCAGACCTCGCCTACAATGAGCAGTTCTTC.

J is TRBJ1-1 and V is TRBV5-4; D is possibly TRBD1 (5 bases). The V end was cut by 4 bases, the J end by 6 bases, with 19 bases between. Germline V gene data show CDR1 as SGHNT and CDR2 as YYREEE (reference sequence). This CDR3 region has 15 residues. CDR3 sequence reads: CASSPMGLVFAEAFF. CDR3 DNA sequence: TGTGCCAGCAGCCCCATGGGACTAGTTTTCGCTGAAGCTTTCTTT.

The chain has TRBV2 and TRBJ2-1; possibly TRBD2 for D (6 bases). V dropped 4 bases and J dropped 4 bases, with 20 bases sitting between them. Germline V gene sequence: CDR1 SNHLY, CDR2 FYNNEI. The CDR3 extends over 17 amino acids. The CDR3 sequence: CASSAPTGVGIYNEQFF. CDR3 in DNA: TGTGCCAGCAGTGCCCCAACGGGGGTGGGAATTTACAATGAGCAGTTCTTC.

The CDR3 nucleotides read TGTGCCAGCAGCTTGGCGGACAGCATTCAGTTCTTC. This sequence encodes CASSLADSIQFF. V is TRBV5-6 and J is TRBJ2-1; the D gene is possibly TRBD1 (6 bases). Germline V gene sequence: CDR1 SGHDT, CDR2 YYEEEE. This CDR3 has 12 residues. Trimming left V 0 bases short and J 13 bases short, with 11 bases between.

The chain uses TRBV7-2 and TRBJ1-1; no clear D. The CDR3 length is 12 residues. V was pared by 5 bases and J by 4 bases, with 8 bases between. Per the germline V gene, CDR1 is SGHTA and CDR2 is FQGNSA. CDR3 sequence reads: CASSVKATEAFF. CDR3 DNA: TGTGCCAGCAGCGTCAAGGCCACTGAAGCTTTCTTT.

In DNA form, the CDR3 reads TGCAGTGCCCCCAATCTACGCGGGGGTGAGACCCAGTACTTC. It yields the protein CSAPNLRGGETQYF. The chain employs TRBV20-1 and TRBJ2-5; 7 bases are shared with TRBD2. The CDR3 extends over 14 amino acids. V shed 6 bases and J 5 bases; nucleotides not matched to a gene: 12. Looked up from germline, CDR1 is DFQATT and CDR2 is SNEGSKA (reference sequence).

The chain combines TRBV2 with TRBJ2-3; 8 bases fit TRBD2. The junction had 9 bases not matched to a gene; V was cut back by 3 bases and J by 4 bases. This CDR3 spans 16 amino acids. From germline, CDR1 is SNHLY and CDR2 FYNNEI. The CDR3 reads CASSETSGSRPDTQYF. CDR3 sequence (DNA): TGTGCCAGCAGTGAGACCAGCGGGAGTAGGCCAGATACGCAGTATTTT.

The chain couples TRBV20-1 to TRBJ1-4; D is unclear. The CDR3 is 12 residues long. CDR1 and CDR2 (germline): DFQATT, SNEGSKA (reference sequence). Between the trimmed V and J ends, which lost 6 bases and 3 bases, there was a span of 8 bases. Here the CDR3 reads CSAQNPNEKLFF. CDR3 bases: TGCAGTGCCCAGAACCCTAATGAAAAACTGTTTTTT.

This clonotype appeared once. The V and J genes are TRBV7-6 and TRBJ1-4; no clear D gene. CDR3 length: 16 amino acids. The germline CDR1 and CDR2 sequences are SGHVS and FNYEAQ. Trimming removed 1 base at V and 1 base at J, with 10 bases between. The CDR3 sequence is CASSLGATGTNEKLFF. The CDR3 bases are TGTGCCAGCAGCTTAGGGGCCACCGGAACTAATGAAAAACTGTTTTTT.